This TCR beta chain was sequenced in a study of Graves' ophthalmopathy and Graves' hyperthyroidism (dated by TCRdb to 2017 to 2018). A note on the overall study: Peripheral blood was collected at initial diagnosis, prior to any treatment. To tell Graves' ophthalmopathy apart from Graves' hyperthyroidism, and to predict which patients would progress to ophthalmopathy, the study relied on TCR beta repertoire signatures. In total, some 130 blood samples were TCR-sequenced: 40 to 45 ophthalmopathy, 75 hyperthyroidism and some 17 hyperthyroidism-to-ophthalmopathy patients. To explore V-J signatures distinguishing ophthalmopathy from hyperthyroidism, a discovery set of under 110 patients (43 ophthalmopathy, over 55 stable hyperthyroidism) was enrolled. For independent validation, a separate cohort was made up of 18 hyperthyroidism patients plus 17 patients who later progressed from hyperthyroidism to ophthalmopathy. In roughly 6 hyperthyroidism patients, T-cell repertoires of thyroid tissue and blood were compared. Following sample collection, hyperthyroidism patients were given methimazole at a starting dose of 30 mg daily, and ophthalmopathy patients were given high-dose intravenous methylprednisolone. For training and testing, the approximately 92 patients in the discovery cohort were randomly divided in a 7:3 ratio.

This clonotype was picked up many times. It lacks a known antigen. No per-base quality is available; no much larger clone lies one base away. Trimming at the junction amounts to 2 bases on V and 7 bases on J, and the germline ends lie 5 bases apart. CDR1 and CDR2 are drawn from the germline V gene: MNHNS, SASEGT. Inclusive of the bounding cysteine and phenylalanine, the CDR3 is 11 residues long. The only DNA kept is the CDR3, 33 bases in frame from the first base. TCR beta CDR3 regions were amplified from RNA transcripts for repertoire sequencing. HTBI primers and the Qiagen OneStep RT-PCR kit were used in a first-round RT-PCR, which was followed by a second-round multiplex PCR, size selection and purification. Libraries were sequenced paired-end with 100 bp reads on an Illumina HiSeq2000. As for the original processing: SOAPnuke was used to process the reads, throwing out any read that had adapters, had uncalled bases, had a mean Phred below 15, or lacked an exact constant-primer or identifier match. COPE v1.2.5 was used to merge the high-quality paired reads. Clonotypes were defined as unique nucleotide sequences and were aligned to IMGT TRB V, D and J references using MiTCR v1.1. The analysis was limited to V-J combinations with a frequency above 0.0001, which together covered just over 98% of the repertoires. A TCR clonal expansion and chaos score per V-J combination was defined as the ratio of F50 clonal expansion to chaos observed in the TCRdist matrix. Welch's t-statistics and random forest were used to narrow the features down to approximately 13 V-J combinations, which were then fed into a naive Bayes classifier. The Morisita-Horn index was used to measure how similar the thyroid and blood repertoires were. Starting from the raw public reads, TCRdb applied fastp trimming at Q25, assembled clones with MiXCR and retained in-frame beta chains. Each entry merges the rows of one CDR3 protein and shows their most common DNA and genes. For this entry, the V and J calls and clone size follow TCRdb and not the study's own pipeline. In all, the sample holds hundreds of thousands of distinct CDR3 sequences, and over 20% of those were seen once. Of the sample, more than 2.5% falls within the top ten clones.

Study-wide conclusions, independent of this receptor: No statistical method was used to set the sample size in advance, and the investigators knew which group each participant was assigned to. In cross-validation, the 13-signature model distinguished ophthalmopathy from stable hyperthyroidism with more than 85% sensitivity and around 81% specificity, while in the test set the corresponding values were about 80% and 75%. Most expanded thyroid clonotypes with frequency above 0.001 were also detected in blood, suggesting blood repertoires may reflect the thyroid immune response. In validation, the model predicted ophthalmopathy progression with nearly 71% sensitivity and about 77% specificity; roughly eleven predicted patients were CT-confirmed with GO in a median of approximately six months.

Hyperthyroidism was defined as stable when no progression to ophthalmopathy occurred within 18 months of follow-up. Hyperthyroidism patients were newly diagnosed, were aged 18 to 65 years, and had a disease duration under 2 months. Patients with other autoimmune diseases, uncontrolled infections, pregnancy or lactation were excluded from the study. Diagnosis relied on clinical symptoms, serum thyroxine, TRAb, thyroid ultrasound and orbital computed tomography. PBMCs were isolated from about 9.2 ml of fresh peripheral blood by Ficoll-Paque density gradient centrifugation. Total RNA was extracted using Trizol reagent, and RNA quality was checked on an Agilent 2100 Bioanalyzer.

Material for sequencing was peripheral blood. This receptor was taken from a woman aged 18-35 years with stable Graves' hyperthyroidism. Donor details come from another sample of the same person, matched by shared clones. The sequence links TRBV6-1 to TRBJ1-2; the D gene remains uncertain. Here the CDR3 is given as CASSEIGGYTF. Read as DNA, the sequence is TGTGCCAGCAGTGAAATCGGTGGCTACACCTTC.